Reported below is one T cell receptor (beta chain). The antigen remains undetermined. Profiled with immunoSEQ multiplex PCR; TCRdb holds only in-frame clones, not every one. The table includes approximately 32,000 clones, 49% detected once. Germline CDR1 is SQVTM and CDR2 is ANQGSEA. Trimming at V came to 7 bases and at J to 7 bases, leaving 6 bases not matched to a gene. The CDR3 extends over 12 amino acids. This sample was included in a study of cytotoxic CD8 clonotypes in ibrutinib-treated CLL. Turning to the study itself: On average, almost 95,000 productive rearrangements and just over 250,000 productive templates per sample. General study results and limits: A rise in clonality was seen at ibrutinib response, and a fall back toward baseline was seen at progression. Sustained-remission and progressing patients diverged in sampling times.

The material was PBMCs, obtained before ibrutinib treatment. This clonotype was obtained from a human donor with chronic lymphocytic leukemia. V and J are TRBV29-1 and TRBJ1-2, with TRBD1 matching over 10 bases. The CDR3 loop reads CSGGDRGFGYTF. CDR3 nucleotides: TGCAGCGGAGGGGACAGGGGATTTGGCTACACCTTC. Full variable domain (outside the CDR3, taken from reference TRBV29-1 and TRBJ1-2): SAVISQKPSRDICQRGTSLTIQCQVDSQVTMMFWYRQQPGQSLTLIATANQGSEATYESGFVIDKFPISRPNLTFSTLTVSNMSPEDSSIYLCSGGDRGFGYTFGSGTRLTVV.